The clone carrying this T cell receptor (beta chain) occurred a few times. The sample originates from a study of blood T cell repertoires in COVID-19. In the study overall: The origin of the acute and convalescent COVID-19 samples was the United States, Italy and Spain. Nucleic acid was either cDNA or gDNA, and it came from T cells, B-cell-depleted T cells, or PBMCs.

Seattle patients were enrolled while actively infected and followed longitudinally. Study processing details: Using reference gene primer amplification, nucleated cell counts were estimated. Repertoires were generated with immunoSEQ multiplex PCR, while TCRdb's copy carries only in-frame clones and drops some. That table gives V, J and clone size, and the DNA gave D and trimming. The sample shows some 240,000 clones, almost 85% of them seen only once. V was shortened by 1 base and J by 9 bases, with 14 bases between the two germline ends. The CDR3 runs to 14 residues. Germline V gene lookup returns CDR1 SGHKS and CDR2 YYEKEE (reference sequence).

The sequenced sample consisted of peripheral blood. The source is a woman aged 70-85 years with COVID-19, enrolled during active disease. V and J are TRBV5-5 and TRBJ1-5; D not certain. The CDR3 bases are TGTGCCAGCAGCTTGTTTTGGTACTCTCTGCCCCAGCATTTT. It encodes CASSLFWYSLPQHF. Supplemented by reference TRBV5-5 and TRBJ1-5, the full variable domain reads DAGVTQSPTHLIKTRGQQVTLRCSPISGHKSVSWYQQVLGQGPQFIFQYYEKEERGRGNFPDRFSARQFPNYSSELNVNALLLGDSALYLCASSLFWYSLPQHFGDGTRLSIL.